This entry lists 20 T cell receptor beta chains sequenced from one sample in a study of blood T cell repertoires in COVID-19. TCRdb keeps only in-frame clones here, not all; method: immunoSEQ multiplex PCR. The sample has tens of thousands of clones, over 85% seen once. The sample taken for sequencing was peripheral blood. The receptor source for this set is a man in his fifties or sixties with acute or convalescent COVID-19.

The chain has TRBV19 and TRBJ2-7; 11 bases are shared with TRBD2. Trimming at V came to 5 bases and at J to 3 bases, leaving 6 bases not matched to a gene. Germline V lookup: CDR1 LNHDA, CDR2 SQIVND (reference sequence). The CDR3 has 15 residues. The CDR3 region is CASSLLAGAFYEQYF. The CDR3 nucleotides are TGTGCCAGTAGTTTACTAGCGGGGGCGTTCTACGAGCAGTACTTC.

V and J are TRBV6-9 and TRBJ1-5; 8 bases are a match to TRBD1. The CDR3 length is 15 residues. CDR1 is MNHGY and CDR2 is SVAAGI in the germline V gene. Trimming at V came to 4 bases and at J to 4 bases, leaving 6 bases not matched to a gene. The CDR3: CASSSRTGFNQPQHF. The CDR3 region has the DNA TGTGCCAGCAGTTCAAGGACAGGGTTTAATCAGCCCCAGCATTTT.

The CDR3 DNA is TGTGCCAGCCGGGACAGTTCCTTGTATGGCTACACCTTC. Translation: CASRDSSLYGYTF. The rearrangement joins TRBV19 to TRBJ1-2; 7 positions agree with TRBD1. The CDR3 sequence is 13 residues long. With 9 bases clipped from V and 5 bases from J, the junction kept 9 bases outside the gene matches. The germline gives CDR1 LNHDA, CDR2 SQIVND (reference sequence).

This chain links TRBV4-1 with TRBJ1-5, with 9 nucleotides matching TRBD1. Per the germline V gene, CDR1 is MGHRA and CDR2 is YSYEKL. V was clipped by 1 base and J by 3 bases; unmatched bases: 4. The CDR3 totals 16 residues. The CDR3 here is CASSQADRGINQPQHF. The CDR3 nucleotides read TGCGCCAGCAGCCAAGCGGACAGGGGAATCAATCAGCCCCAGCATTTT.

The chain employs TRBV7-2 and TRBJ1-6; weak D call: TRBD1 (5 bases). CDR3 length: 14 residues. Germline V gives CDR1 SGHTA, CDR2 FQGNSA. V was trimmed by 0 bases and J by 10 bases, leaving 10 bases between them. In nucleotides, the CDR3 is TGTGCCAGCAGCTTAGCGGGGACTGGGTCACCCCTCCACTTT. Amino acids: CASSLAGTGSPLHF. The full variable domain, completed using reference TRBV7-2 and TRBJ1-6, is GAGVSQSPSNKVTEKGKDVELRCDPISGHTALYWYRQSLGQGLEFLIYFQGNSAPDKSGLPSDRFSAERTGGSVSTLTIQRTQQEDSAVYLCASSLAGTGSPLHFGNGTRLTVT.

This clone was found a few times. The gene calls are TRBV7-7 and TRBJ2-1; 7 nucleotides agree with TRBD1. The junction had 4 bases not matched to a gene; V was cut back by 2 bases and J by 0 bases. This CDR3 has 16 residues. Germline assignment: CDR1 SSHAT and CDR2 FNYEAQ (reference sequence). This CDR3 is CASSLRAGGSYNEQFF. The CDR3 DNA is TGTGCCAGCAGCTTAAGGGCAGGGGGCTCCTACAATGAGCAGTTCTTC. Looking up the rest from reference TRBV7-7 and TRBJ2-1 gives the full variable domain: GAGVSQSPRYKVTKRGQDVTLRCDPISSHATLYWYQQALGQGPEFLTYFNYEAQPDKSGLPSDRFSAERPEGSISTLTIQRTEQRDSAMYRCASSLRAGGSYNEQFFGPGTRLTVL.

V usage is TRBV10-3 and J usage is TRBJ1-1; tentative D call: TRBD1 (6 bases). Germline V gene data show CDR1 as ENHRY and CDR2 as SYGVKD. V was shortened by 8 bases and J by 3 bases, with 10 bases between the two germline ends. The CDR3 has 12 amino acids. CDR3: CAILRGDTEAFF. CDR3 in DNA: TGTGCCATCCTCAGGGGAGACACTGAAGCTTTCTTT.

This clone has just one count. The chain has TRBV5-1 and TRBJ1-1, with 8 bases that match TRBD1. Germline V gene data show CDR1 as SGHRS and CDR2 as YFSETQ. The CDR3 has 15 residues. The V segment lost 4 bases and the J segment 1 base; nucleotides outside the gene matches: 6. CDR3 loop: CASSDGQGWNTEAFF. In nucleotides, the CDR3 is TGCGCCAGCAGCGATGGACAGGGATGGAACACTGAAGCTTTCTTT.

V gene TRBV24-1 combines with J gene TRBJ1-5; D possibly corresponds to TRBD1 (5 bases). CDR3 length equals 13 residues. Per germline, CDR1 KGHDR and CDR2 SFDVKD. V gave up 10 bases and J gave up 4 bases, with 13 bases separating them. CDR3 sequence reads: CATRRDPNQPQHF. The CDR3 nucleotides read TGTGCCACTAGGAGGGACCCAAATCAGCCCCAGCATTTT.

The J gene is TRBJ1-2, the V gene TRBV7-2; the D is unclear. V was cut by 1 base and J by 6 bases, with 9 bases left in between. Germline V gene sequence: CDR1 SGHTA, CDR2 FQGNSA. The CDR3 has 13 amino acids. The CDR3 DNA sequence: TGTGCCAGCAGCTTAGGCCGATACAATGGCTACACCTTC. Amino acid sequence: CASSLGRYNGYTF. Based on the CDR3 plus reference TRBV7-2 and TRBJ1-2, the full variable domain is GAGVSQSPSNKVTEKGKDVELRCDPISGHTALYWYRQSLGQGLEFLIYFQGNSAPDKSGLPSDRFSAERTGGSVSTLTIQRTQQEDSAVYLCASSLGRYNGYTFGSGTRLTVV.

The V call is TRBV19, the J call TRBJ1-3; TRBD1 might be the D (6 bases). The CDR3 runs to 16 residues. Trimming removed 4 bases at V and 0 bases at J, with 13 bases between. From germline, CDR1 is LNHDA and CDR2 SQIVND (reference sequence). CDR3 bases: TGTGCCAGTAGTAAACCGGGACAAGCCTCTGGAAACACCATATATTTT. Translation: CASSKPGQASGNTIYF.

The V and J genes are TRBV13 and TRBJ2-7; TRBD1 aligns across 8 bases. The germline V gene encodes CDR1 PRHDT and CDR2 FYEKMQ (reference sequence). The CDR3 sequence is 14 residues long. Losses at the gene ends were 2 bases for V and 4 bases for J; bases not matched to a gene: 4. CDR3 sequence (DNA): TGTGCCAGCAGCTTACGGCAGGGGGCTTACGAGCAGTACTTC. Residues: CASSLRQGAYEQYF.

This clone was recorded once. The chain recombines TRBV2 with TRBJ1-1, with 11 positions matching TRBD1. The V gene's germline CDR1 is SNHLY and CDR2 FYNNEI. The trim removed 7 bases at V and 4 bases at J, leaving 11 bases unmatched. The CDR3 is made up of 16 amino acids. This chain's CDR3 is CASIAFSGTGGTEAFF. In DNA form, the CDR3 reads TGTGCCAGCATCGCATTCTCCGGGACAGGGGGCACTGAAGCTTTCTTT. Full variable domain (rest looked up from reference TRBV2 and TRBJ1-1): EPEVTQTPSHQVTQMGQEVILRCVPISNHLYFYWYRQILGQKVEFLVSFYNNEISEKSEIFDDQFSVERPDGSNFTLKIRSTKLEDSAMYFCASIAFSGTGGTEAFFGQGTRLTVV.

V is TRBV23-1 and J is TRBJ2-5, with TRBD1 as a possible D gene (7 bases). TRBV23-1 qualifies as an ORF whose function is uncertain. The V end lost 8 bases, the J end lost 3 bases, and 19 bases lay between the germline ends. There are 15 residues in the CDR3. DNA for the CDR3: TGCGCCAGCGTACCGACTAGGGGGCGTAAAGAGACCCAGTACTTC. It specifies CASVPTRGRKETQYF.

V is TRBV10-3 and J is TRBJ2-2, with 7 nucleotides matching TRBD1. V lost 10 bases to trimming and J lost 5 bases; unmatched junction nucleotides: 13. The CDR3 sequence is 15 residues long. Germline values: CDR1 ENHRY, CDR2 SYGVKD. The CDR3 region has the DNA TGTGCCACAGTAGACAGGGCCCCCGGGACCGGGGAGCTGTTTTTT. Protein product: CATVDRAPGTGELFF.

In its sample, this clone was seen a few times. This rearrangement joins TRBV5-1 to TRBJ2-3; weak D call: TRBD2 (6 bases). The CDR3 spans 15 residues. The V gene lost 0 bases and the J gene lost 3 bases, with 11 bases spanning the gap. Germline V gene lookup returns CDR1 SGHRS and CDR2 YFSETQ. Written as DNA, the CDR3 is TGCGCCAGCAGCTTGGCGGGGGACCGTACAGATACGCAGTATTTT. Protein: CASSLAGDRTDTQYF. The full variable domain, with the rest looked up from reference TRBV5-1 and TRBJ2-3, is KAGVTQTPRYLIKTRGQQVTLSCSPISGHRSVSWYQQTPGQGLQFLFEYFSETQRNKGNFPGRFSGRQFSNSRSEMNVSTLELGDSALYLCASSLAGDRTDTQYFGPGTRLTVL.

This chain uses TRBV30 with TRBJ1-1; maybe TRBD1 (6 bases). The CDR3 is made up of 13 amino acids. Trimming took off 5 bases at V and 2 bases at J, with 12 bases between the two ends. CDR1 is GTSNPN and CDR2 is SVGIG in the germline V gene (reference sequence). For the CDR3, the DNA is TGTGCCTGGGCCGGGACAACCAACACTGAAGCTTTCTTT. The encoded protein is CAWAGTTNTEAFF.

The V gene is TRBV29-1, the J gene TRBJ1-1, with D tentatively TRBD1 (5 bases). V was cut by 6 bases and J by 0 bases, with 11 bases left in between. Germline assignment: CDR1 SQVTM and CDR2 ANQGSEA. The CDR3 extends over 13 amino acids. The CDR3 protein is CSVERGLNTEAFF. As DNA, the CDR3 is TGCAGCGTGGAAAGGGGCTTGAACACTGAAGCTTTCTTT. The complete variable domain, with remaining parts taken from reference TRBV29-1 and TRBJ1-1, reads SAVISQKPSRDICQRGTSLTIQCQVDSQVTMMFWYRQQPGQSLTLIATANQGSEATYESGFVIDKFPISRPNLTFSTLTVSNMSPEDSSIYLCSVERGLNTEAFFGQGTRLTVV.

This chain connects TRBV15 to TRBJ2-7; TRBD1 is a possible D gene (5 bases). The germline V gene has CDR1 LNHNV and CDR2 YYDKDF (reference sequence). V dropped 0 bases and J dropped 10 bases, with 10 bases sitting between them. The CDR3 has 12 amino acids. The CDR3 bases are TGTGCCACCAGCAGAGATGGGGCGTACCAGTACTTC. Translation gives CATSRDGAYQYF.

The V gene is TRBV30, the J gene TRBJ1-1; D might be TRBD1 (5 bases). V was shortened by 5 bases and J by 5 bases, with 12 bases between the two germline ends. This CDR3 is built from 12 residues. Germline V lookup: CDR1 GTSNPN, CDR2 SVGIG (reference sequence). The CDR3 is CAWVSGVTEAFF. DNA of the CDR3: TGTGCCTGGGTTTCGGGGGTAACTGAAGCTTTCTTT.